The entry below describes one T cell receptor (beta chain). Its target is not known. This sample is drawn from a study of cytomegalovirus exposure and HLA in healthy donors. The study, taken as a whole, reports: HLA alleles were associated with some 16,000 TCR beta sequences in a later analysis at 0.05 false discovery rate. A later analysis showed TCR association rates differing by HLA locus, peaking at DRB1 and lowest at HLA-C. The sole available immune exposure information was CMV serostatus.

PCR primers comprised 60 Vbeta and 13 Jbeta primers. The table came from immunoSEQ multiplex PCR; TCRdb's copy has only in-frame clones and leaves some out. The table lists about 160,000 clones, 70% to 80% of them singletons. Trimming cost V 6 bases and J 8 bases, with 10 bases left between them. The germline CDR1 and CDR2 sequences are MNHEY and SVGAGI. The CDR3 has 11 residues. The V call is TRBV6-5, the J call TRBJ1-1; D may be TRBD1 (5 bases). Sequencing input: PBMCs. This sequence originates from a man in his thirties or forties in good health and CMV-seronegative. CDR3 sequence reads: CASRRQSEAFF. Here the CDR3 DNA reads TGTGCCAGCAGAAGACAGTCCGAAGCTTTCTTT.